One sample yielded the 31 T cell receptor beta chains listed below, sequenced in a study of blood T cell repertoires in COVID-19. Profiled with immunoSEQ multiplex PCR; TCRdb holds only in-frame clones, not every one. The sample has roughly 300,000 clones, approximately 91% seen once; the top ten hold about 2.5%. Sample: PBMCs or T cells enriched from blood (not recorded which). The source of these receptors is a woman between 35 and 50 years old with acute COVID-19.

V and J are TRBV29-1 and TRBJ2-7, with 10 bases that match TRBD2. With V trimmed by 6 bases and J by 4 bases, 12 bases remained unmatched. Per the germline V gene, CDR1 is SQVTM and CDR2 is ANQGSEA. The CDR3 totals 15 residues. The CDR3 DNA is TGCAGCGTCTTTCCGTCTAGCGGGGGCTCTTACGAGCAGTACTTC. It specifies CSVFPSSGGSYEQYF.

The gene calls are TRBV5-1 and TRBJ2-2; TRBD2 matches 14 bases. The CDR3 has 17 amino acids. The germline gives CDR1 SGHRS, CDR2 YFSETQ. With V trimmed by 4 bases and J by 4 bases, 6 bases remained unmatched. CDR3 nucleotides: TGCGCCAGCAGCCTACTCGGACTAGCGGGGGGCACCGGGGAGCTGTTTTTT. Amino acids: CASSLLGLAGGTGELFF.

V gene TRBV10-3 combines with J gene TRBJ2-1, with D possibly being TRBD2 (6 bases). The CDR3 is 16 amino acids. Germline V lookup: CDR1 ENHRY, CDR2 SYGVKD. Trimming cost V 3 bases and J 5 bases, with 17 bases left between them. The CDR3 protein is CAISDGGTGINNEQFF. The CDR3 bases are TGTGCCATCAGTGATGGGGGGACGGGGATTAACAATGAGCAGTTCTTC.

The chain has TRBV19 and TRBJ2-4, with 11 bases lining up with TRBD1. In germline, CDR1 is LNHDA, CDR2 SQIVND (reference sequence). V trimming: 1 base; J trimming: 2 bases; junction bases outside the gene matches: 4. The CDR3 is 17 amino acids. This CDR3 reads CASSIGGTGGSKNIQYF. DNA for the CDR3: TGTGCCAGTAGTATAGGGGGGACAGGGGGATCCAAAAACATTCAGTACTTC.

V gene TRBV11-3 combines with J gene TRBJ2-5; 9 bases are a match to TRBD1. Germline values: CDR1 SGHNT, CDR2 YENEEA. V lost 1 base and J lost 3; bases outside the gene matches: 9. The CDR3 has 17 amino acids. CDR3 amino acids: CASSLGAVGTGKETQYF. The CDR3 DNA reads as TGTGCCAGCAGCTTAGGTGCAGTGGGGACAGGGAAAGAGACCCAGTACTTC.

V usage is TRBV7-6 and J usage is TRBJ2-5; D gene unclear. Trimming took off 7 bases at V and 2 bases at J, with 17 bases between the two ends. Per germline, CDR1 SGHVS and CDR2 FNYEAQ. The CDR3 is 15 amino acids. The CDR3 nucleotides are TGTGCCAGCAACCGACCCCGTGGGCTACAAGAGACCCAGTACTTC. Its protein product is CASNRPRGLQETQYF.

J is TRBJ2-7 and V is TRBV28; 8 bases are a match to TRBD1. The CDR3 has 15 amino acids. Germline CDR1 and CDR2: MDHEN and SYDVKM. V gave up 5 bases and J gave up 7 bases; unmatched junction bases: 13. This CDR3 is CASSTVGQATGEQYF. The CDR3, as DNA: TGTGCCAGCAGTACCGTGGGACAGGCGACTGGAGAGCAGTACTTC.

This chain uses TRBV15 with TRBJ1-2; TRBD1 aligns across 7 bases. Germline V lookup: CDR1 LNHNV, CDR2 YYDKDF (reference sequence). The CDR3 sequence is 13 residues long. Losses at the gene ends were 8 bases for V and 2 bases for J; bases not matched to a gene: 5. The CDR3 DNA sequence: TGTGCCACCTTCGACAGGGTCAACTATGGCTACACCTTC. Translating gives CATFDRVNYGYTF. The full variable domain, rest sourced from reference TRBV15 and TRBJ1-2, is DAMVIQNPRYQVTQFGKPVTLSCSQTLNHNVMYWYQQKSSQAPKLLFHYYDKDFNNEADTPDNFQSRRPNTSFCFLDIRSPGLGDTAMYLCATFDRVNYGYTFGSGTRLTVV.

This clone appeared a single time. The J gene is TRBJ1-5, the V gene TRBV5-1; a weak D match, TRBD1 (6 bases). The CDR3 sequence is 15 residues long. The germline V gene has CDR1 SGHRS and CDR2 YFSETQ. V shed 2 bases and J shed 0 bases, with 9 bases lying between them. Written as DNA, the CDR3 is TGCGCCAGCAGCTTAAGGGGGGGTAGCAATCAGCCCCAGCATTTT. Its protein is CASSLRGGSNQPQHF.

The chain has TRBV18 and TRBJ1-1; maybe TRBD1 (5 bases). V was pared by 0 bases and J by 8 bases, with 13 bases between. This CDR3 region has 14 residues. Germline assignment: CDR1 KGHSH and CDR2 LQKENI. The CDR3 reads CASSPPQGVREAFF. The DNA of the CDR3 is TGTGCCAGCTCACCACCCCAGGGCGTCCGCGAAGCTTTCTTT.

This chain connects TRBV19 to TRBJ1-1, with 7 bases identical to TRBD1. Germline lookup yields CDR1 LNHDA and CDR2 SQIVND (reference sequence). V gave up 6 bases and J gave up 0 bases; unmatched junction bases: 10. The CDR3 covers 16 residues. The CDR3 DNA follows: TGTGCCAGTAGCCGTAACACGGGACAGCTGAACACTGAAGCTTTCTTT. It translates to CASSRNTGQLNTEAFF. Filled out from reference TRBV19 and TRBJ1-1, the complete variable domain reads DGGITQSPKYLFRKEGQNVTLSCEQNLNHDAMYWYRQDPGQGLRLIYYSQIVNDFQKGDIAEGYSVSREKKESFPLTVTSAQKNPTAFYLCASSRNTGQLNTEAFFGQGTRLTVV.

The chain carries TRBV12-3 or TRBV12-4 and TRBJ2-1, with 8 bases identical to TRBD2. V trimming: 5 bases; J trimming: 10 bases; junction bases outside the gene matches: 7. There are 13 residues in the CDR3. CDR3 sequence reads: CASSPGGLPEQFF. The CDR3 coding sequence is TGTGCCAGCAGTCCGGGAGGGCTTCCGGAGCAGTTCTTC.

The CDR3 region is CASSWGTGRGQPQHF. CDR3 nucleotides: TGTGCCAGCAGCTGGGGGACAGGGCGCGGCCAGCCCCAGCATTTT. V gene TRBV5-6 combines with J gene TRBJ1-5; 9 bases align to TRBD1. The CDR3 sequence is 15 residues long. After removal of 3 bases from V and 7 bases from J, the junction contained 8 bases not matched to a gene. CDR1 is SGHDT, CDR2 YYEEEE, per germline.

The genes are TRBV9 and TRBJ2-1; D possibly corresponds to TRBD2 (5 bases). Germline V gene lookup returns CDR1 SGDLS and CDR2 YYNGEE. The V gene lost 4 bases and the J gene lost 6 bases, with 17 bases spanning the gap. The CDR3 covers 15 residues. The CDR3 here is CASSPGILPLNEQFF. The DNA of the CDR3 is TGTGCCAGCAGCCCCGGGATCCTACCGCTCAATGAGCAGTTCTTC. The full variable domain, in which reference TRBV9 and TRBJ2-1 provide the parts outside the CDR3, is DSGVTQTPKHLITATGQRVTLRCSPRSGDLSVYWYQQSLDQGLQFLIQYYNGEERAKGNILERFSAQQFPDLHSELNLSSLELGDSALYFCASSPGILPLNEQFFGPGTRLTVL.

The chain uses TRBV28 and TRBJ1-6; D call uncertain. The CDR3 loop spans 15 amino acids. V lost 1 base and J 10 bases, leaving 14 bases between the germline ends. Germline values: CDR1 MDHEN, CDR2 SYDVKM. The CDR3 region is CASSLSSGGNSPLHF. In DNA, the CDR3 is TGTGCCAGCAGTTTATCATCAGGAGGTAACTCACCCCTCCACTTT. The full variable domain, in which reference TRBV28 and TRBJ1-6 provide the parts outside the CDR3, is DVKVTQSSRYLVKRTGEKVFLECVQDMDHENMFWYRQDPGLGLRLIYFSYDVKMKEKGDIPEGYSVSREKKERFSLILESASTNQTSMYLCASSLSSGGNSPLHFGNGTRLTVT.

The V and J genes are TRBV27 and TRBJ1-2, with D hard to call. Germline values: CDR1 MNHEY, CDR2 SMNVEV (reference sequence). Trimming left V 11 bases short and J 5 bases short, with 21 bases between. This CDR3 contains 14 residues. CDR3: CAVKSLGEPYGYTF. The CDR3 nucleotides are TGTGCCGTCAAGAGCCTTGGGGAGCCATATGGCTACACCTTC.

The chain is built from TRBV6-5 and TRBJ2-3, with 7 positions matching TRBD1. The CDR3 contains 11 residues. The trim removed 6 bases at V and 11 bases at J, leaving 5 bases unmatched. The V gene's germline CDR1 is MNHEY and CDR2 SVGAGI. In DNA, the CDR3 is TGTGCCAGCAGACAGGGGATAATGCAGTATTTT. Amino acid sequence: CASRQGIMQYF.

The chain links TRBV30 to TRBJ2-1; the D is unclear. The CDR3 totals 11 residues. Germline-derived CDR1 and CDR2 are GTSNPN and SVGIG (reference sequence). Trimming left V 0 bases short and J 6 bases short, with 3 bases between. As DNA, the CDR3 is TGTGCCTGGAGTGTGGCCAATGAGCAGTTCTTC. This sequence encodes CAWSVANEQFF.

The chain carries TRBV6-6 and TRBJ2-3; 11 bases match TRBD2. This CDR3 is built from 18 residues. J lost 2 bases, V lost 5 bases, and 12 bases had no gene match. CDR1 MNHNY and CDR2 SVGAGI come from the germline V gene (reference sequence). CDR3 sequence: CASSRYTGTSGPTDTQYF. Written as DNA, the CDR3 is TGTGCCAGCAGTCGATACACCGGGACTAGCGGACCCACAGATACGCAGTATTTT.

The chain carries TRBV27 and TRBJ2-5, with 7 bases lining up with TRBD2. V shed 3 bases and J 4 bases; nucleotides not matched to a gene: 5. Germline CDR1 is MNHEY and CDR2 is SMNVEV (reference sequence). CDR3 length equals 14 residues. CDR3 in DNA: TGTGCCAGCAGTTTTTTTCCGGGAGGAGAGACCCAGTACTTC. It translates to CASSFFPGGETQYF.

The rearrangement uses TRBV12-3 or TRBV12-4 and TRBJ1-1; no clear D gene. The CDR3 consists of 13 residues. V was cut by 2 bases and J by 1 base, with 5 bases left in between. The CDR3 protein is CASSLTENTEAFF. The CDR3 nucleotides are TGTGCCAGCAGTTTAACAGAGAACACTGAAGCTTTCTTT.

The J gene is TRBJ1-3, the V gene TRBV2; 11 nucleotides line up with TRBD1. J gave up 4 bases and V 4 bases, and 9 bases lay outside the gene matches. Germline V gives CDR1 SNHLY, CDR2 FYNNEI. The CDR3 consists of 17 residues. The CDR3 region has the DNA TGTGCCAGCAGTGCTGGACAGGGGGCGCCGTCCGGAAACACCATATATTTT. Protein sequence: CASSAGQGAPSGNTIYF.

V is TRBV29-1 and J is TRBJ2-1, with 9 bases aligning to TRBD2. J was trimmed by 4 bases and V by 7 bases; bases with no gene match: 8. Germline CDR1 and CDR2: SQVTM and ANQGSEA. The CDR3 spans 14 residues. CDR3: CSGGLAGAYNEQFF. The CDR3 DNA is TGCAGCGGTGGGTTAGCGGGAGCGTACAATGAGCAGTTCTTC.

The J gene is TRBJ1-2, the V gene TRBV29-1; 7 bases fit TRBD1. The V gene's germline CDR1 is SQVTM and CDR2 ANQGSEA. The junction had 6 bases not matched to a gene; V was cut back by 4 bases and J by 10 bases. CDR3 length: 11 amino acids. The CDR3 DNA sequence: TGCAGCGTTGGAGAAGGGGGCTTCTACACCTTC. Translated: CSVGEGGFYTF.

The chain employs TRBV7-9 and TRBJ1-2; 7 bases are a match to TRBD1. The CDR3 covers 13 residues. With 1 base clipped from V and 8 bases from J, the junction kept 4 bases outside the gene matches. From germline, CDR1 is SEHNR and CDR2 FQNEAQ (reference sequence). CDR3 nucleotides: TGTGCCAGCAGCTTAGAGGCAGGGGGAGGCTACACCTTC. It specifies CASSLEAGGGYTF. Combining the CDR3 with reference TRBV7-9 and TRBJ1-2 gives the whole variable domain DTGVSQNPRHKITKRGQNVTFRCDPISEHNRLYWYRQTLGQGPEFLTYFQNEAQLEKSRLLSDRFSAERPKGSFSTLEIQRTEQGDSAMYLCASSLEAGGGYTFGSGTRLTVV.

This chain joins TRBV16 and TRBJ1-1; no definite D call. Per germline, CDR1 KGHSY and CDR2 FQNENV. The CDR3 contains 15 residues. V shed 4 bases and J shed 1 base, with 13 bases lying between them. The CDR3 loop is CASSLRGRGNTEAFF. CDR3 sequence (DNA): TGTGCCAGCAGCCTTCGTGGGCGGGGGAACACTGAAGCTTTCTTT.

The chain has TRBV6-5 and TRBJ2-7; D ambiguous. V dropped 5 bases and J dropped 1 base, with 9 bases sitting between them. The CDR3 extends over 13 amino acids. The germline V gene encodes CDR1 MNHEY and CDR2 SVGAGI. CDR3 in amino acids: CASSKYISYEQYF. CDR3 DNA: TGTGCCAGCAGTAAATACATATCCTACGAGCAGTACTTC.

The chain joins TRBV7-9 to TRBJ1-2, with TRBD1 matching 10 bases. V shed 0 bases, J shed 4 bases, and the junction held 5 bases outside the gene matches. CDR1 and CDR2 (germline): SEHNR, FQNEAQ (reference sequence). The CDR3 has 16 amino acids. The CDR3 protein is CASSLALRTGGYGYTF. CDR3 DNA sequence: TGTGCCAGCAGCTTAGCTCTACGGACAGGGGGCTATGGCTACACCTTC.

The V call is TRBV5-1, the J call TRBJ1-3, with a tentative D call TRBD1 (5 bases). CDR1 is SGHRS and CDR2 is YFSETQ in the germline V gene. The V end lost 2 bases, the J end lost 4 bases, and 16 bases lay between the germline ends. CDR3 length: 16 residues. The CDR3 here is CASSLWTLESGNTIYF. DNA for the CDR3: TGCGCCAGCAGCTTATGGACACTCGAGTCAGGAAACACCATATATTTT.

V is TRBV19 and J is TRBJ1-2, with a weak D call TRBD1 (5 bases). The CDR3 is made up of 13 amino acids. The V gene's germline CDR1 is LNHDA and CDR2 SQIVND (reference sequence). Trimming shortened V by 3 bases and J by 13 bases, and 18 bases separated the two germline ends. The DNA for the CDR3 is TGTGCCAGTAGTATGAGTGGCAGGGCCGTTCTCACCTTC. As protein: CASSMSGRAVLTF.

Only one count was recorded for this clone. The rearrangement uses TRBV5-4 and TRBJ2-5; 11 bases line up with TRBD2. The CDR3 has 17 amino acids. The germline gives CDR1 SGHNT, CDR2 YYREEE (reference sequence). J lost 5 bases, V lost 4 bases, and 13 bases had no gene match. The CDR3 nucleotides are TGTGCCAGCAGCGCCACCTGGGGTAGCGGGAGGGCCGAGACCCAGTACTTC. Translated, it gives CASSATWGSGRAETQYF.